These 30 T cell receptor beta chains came from one sample sequenced in a study of blood T cells in healthy people across ages. PCR was performed a second time for 7 to 11 cycles using a sample-barcoded 5' primer and a J-beta primer mix. TCRdb recomputed calls from the 5' RACE reads with MiXCR, one row per CDR3 protein. Of 1 million or so distinct CDR3 sequences listed, roughly 45% are singletons. Sequenced: blood. The receptors here all came from a woman between 55 and 75 years old in good health.

The chain uses TRBV27 and TRBJ2-1; D not resolved. The V gene lost 6 bases and the J gene lost 5 bases, with 11 bases spanning the gap. The CDR3 consists of 13 residues. Germline V gene data show CDR1 as MNHEY and CDR2 as SMNVEV (reference sequence). The CDR3 coding sequence is TGTGCCAGCAGCCACGGATCGAACAATGAGCAGTTCTTC. Residues: CASSHGSNNEQFF.

A word on this clonotype: A junction end diverges from the germline sequence, so it may reflect a read error. The rearrangement links TRBV28 to TRBJ1-5, with D perhaps matching TRBD1 (5 bases). Germline V gives CDR1 MDHEN, CDR2 SYDVKM. This CDR3 contains 14 residues. The CDR3 sequence: CASRPRWGTQAQHF. CDR3 DNA sequence: TGCGCCAGCCGCCCTAGGTGGGGCACCCAGGCCCAGCATTTT.

The rearrangement links TRBV20-1 to TRBJ2-5; no firm D call. The CDR3 is made up of 13 amino acids. V was clipped by 0 bases and J by 5 bases, with 10 bases between them. CDR1 is DFQATT, CDR2 SNEGSKA, per germline (reference sequence). The CDR3 sequence: CSARDMGRETQYF. In DNA form, the CDR3 reads TGCAGTGCTAGAGATATGGGAAGGGAGACCCAGTACTTC.

The genes are TRBV11-2 and TRBJ2-2; perhaps TRBD2 as D (5 bases). CDR1 SGHAT and CDR2 FQNNGV come from the germline V gene. The CDR3 covers 16 residues. V was pared by 5 bases and J by 5 bases, with 18 bases between. The CDR3 region is CASSRASESGTGELFF. For the CDR3, the DNA is TGTGCCAGCAGCCGCGCCAGCGAAAGCGGAACCGGGGAGCTGTTTTTT.

This clonotype was detected only once. The V and J genes are TRBV6-5 and TRBJ2-1; possible D gene TRBD2, 5 bases. The J call is doubtful: the DNA matches TRBJ2-7 better. CDR3 length: 15 residues. Looked up from germline, CDR1 is MNHEY and CDR2 is SVGAGI. CDR3 sequence reads: CAVREGGISYNEQYF. The CDR3 bases are TGTGCCGTACGCGAGGGCGGTATCTCCTACAATGAGCAGTACTTC.

This clonotype came up once. The chain is built from TRBV20-1 and TRBJ2-3; D is uncertain. There are 15 residues in the CDR3. The germline gives CDR1 DFQATT, CDR2 SNEGSKA (reference sequence). V shed 1 base and J shed 2 bases, with 13 bases lying between them. CDR3 nucleotides: TGCAGTGCTAGAGGGGGATCTACCTCCACAGATACGCAGTATTTT. Translated: CSARGGSTSTDTQYF.

The CDR3 coding sequence is TGTGCCAGCAGCTCCCGGGACAGCCGACCAAGAGGGCAGTACTTC. It translates to CASSSRDSRPRGQYF. This chain uses TRBV7-9 with TRBJ2-5; TRBD1 aligns across 7 bases. This CDR3 spans 15 amino acids. CDR1 is SEHNR, CDR2 FQNEAQ, per germline (reference sequence). J gave up 11 bases and V 4 bases, and 16 bases lay outside the gene matches.

The chain joins TRBV13 to TRBJ2-1, with 11 positions matching TRBD2. From germline, CDR1 is PRHDT and CDR2 FYEKMQ (reference sequence). Losses at the gene ends were 8 bases for V and 8 bases for J; bases not matched to a gene: 5. The length of the CDR3 is 13 residues. This chain's CDR3 is CASSASGRYEQFF. For the CDR3, the DNA is TGTGCCAGCTCCGCTAGCGGGAGGTATGAGCAGTTCTTC. The full variable domain, its missing parts supplied by reference TRBV13 and TRBJ2-1, is AAGVIQSPRHLIKEKRETATLKCYPIPRHDTVYWYQQGPGQDPQFLISFYEKMQSDKGSIPDRFSAQQFSDYHSELNMSSLELGDSALYFCASSASGRYEQFFGPGTRLTVL.

The J gene is TRBJ2-1, the V gene TRBV29-1, with 11 bases matching TRBD1. This CDR3 comprises 13 residues. V shed 7 bases, J shed 5 bases, and the junction held 4 bases outside the gene matches. Looked up from germline, CDR1 is SQVTM and CDR2 is ANQGSEA. The CDR3 nucleotides are TGCAGCGGGGACAGGGGGACCAACAATGAGCAGTTCTTC. Translating gives CSGDRGTNNEQFF.

This chain connects TRBV29-1 to TRBJ2-7; TRBD1 matches 8 bases. Germline V CDR1 and CDR2: SQVTM, ANQGSEA. The CDR3 extends over 14 amino acids. V gave up 8 bases and J gave up 3 bases; unmatched junction bases: 12. CDR3 region: CSPRDRTAFYEQYF. The CDR3 DNA is TGCAGCCCTAGGGACAGGACCGCTTTCTACGAGCAGTACTTC.

Only a few counts were recorded for this clonotype. The V and J genes are TRBV20-1 and TRBJ2-1; no clear D. The CDR3 sequence is 11 residues long. The V end lost 6 bases, the J end lost 3 bases, and 6 bases lay between the germline ends. Germline V gene sequence: CDR1 DFQATT, CDR2 SNEGSKA (reference sequence). The CDR3 coding sequence is TGCAGTGCGTCGGACTACAATGAGCAGTTCTTC. Amino acid sequence: CSASDYNEQFF.

This sequence joins TRBV12-3 or TRBV12-4 and TRBJ2-7; 7 bases match TRBD1. This CDR3 comprises 13 residues. V lost 5 bases to trimming and J lost 6 bases; unmatched junction nucleotides: 7. CDR3 sequence: CASSAGQAREQYF. CDR3 bases: TGTGCCAGCAGTGCCGGACAGGCCCGCGAGCAGTACTTC.

The table lists this clonotype with a few counts. The chain uses TRBV20-1 and TRBJ2-3; D tentatively fits TRBD1 or TRBD2 (6 bases each). Deletions cut 2 bases from V and 1 base from J, with 13 bases between. The CDR3 loop spans 15 amino acids. Germline V gives CDR1 DFQATT, CDR2 SNEGSKA (reference sequence). The CDR3 sequence: CSARIRGGGTDTQYF. The CDR3 DNA is TGCAGTGCTAGAATCAGGGGAGGCGGCACAGATACGCAGTATTTT.

The J gene is TRBJ2-1, the V gene TRBV10-3, with D maybe TRBD1 (6 bases). The CDR3 runs to 14 residues. V lost 9 bases, J lost 5 bases, and 17 bases lay in between. Germline V gene lookup returns CDR1 ENHRY and CDR2 SYGVKD. In DNA form, the CDR3 reads TGTGCCATAATGGAACAGGGATACGACAATGAGCAGTTCTTC. Its translation: CAIMEQGYDNEQFF.

V and J are TRBV4-1 and TRBJ2-4; 11 bases agree with TRBD1. The end of the DNA fits TRBJ2-7 better, so the J call may be wrong. From germline, CDR1 is MGHRA and CDR2 YSYEKL. There are 15 residues in the CDR3. The CDR3 coding sequence is TGCGCCAGCAGCCTCGAGGACAGGGGGCCCTACGAGCAGTACTTC. It yields the protein CASSLEDRGPYEQYF.

The chain is built from TRBV12-3 or TRBV12-4 and TRBJ2-1; 11 nucleotides align to TRBD2. The CDR3 loop spans 14 amino acids. The V segment lost 6 bases and the J segment 7 bases; nucleotides outside the gene matches: 5. The CDR3 sequence: CASSVTSGSNEQFF. CDR3 in DNA: TGTGCCAGCAGCGTCACTAGCGGGAGTAATGAGCAGTTCTTC.

This clonotype was seen a few times. The DNA of the CDR3 is TGTGCCAGCAGTGAATGGGGACAGGGGTCAGATACGCAGTATTTT. Translating gives CASSEWGQGSDTQYF. The chain has TRBV2 and TRBJ2-3, with 10 bases fitting TRBD1. The J segment lost 4 bases and the V segment lost 2 bases, leaving 3 bases of the junction unmatched. Germline V CDR1 and CDR2: SNHLY, FYNNEI. The CDR3 length is 15 residues.

This chain uses TRBV7-3 with TRBJ2-5; D tentatively reads TRBD1 or TRBD2 (6 bases each). This CDR3 has 14 residues. Trimming took 6 bases from V and 1 from J, leaving 12 bases between them. Germline V gene sequence: CDR1 SGHTA, CDR2 FQGTGA. CDR3 sequence: CASSRGLRQETQYF. The CDR3 DNA sequence: TGTGCCAGCAGTCGGGGGCTTCGCCAAGAGACCCAGTACTTC.

The rearrangement links TRBV20-1 to TRBJ2-3, with D unresolved. CDR3 length equals 12 residues. The germline V and J ends were trimmed by 5 bases and 4 bases, with 10 bases remaining between them. The V gene's germline CDR1 is DFQATT and CDR2 SNEGSKA (reference sequence). CDR3 DNA: TGCAGTGCTCCCACTCATGCAGATACGCAGTATTTT. This gives the protein CSAPTHADTQYF.

Concerning this clonotype itself: One junction end disagrees with the germline gene, perhaps due to a read error. The chain joins TRBV9 to TRBJ2-1; possibly TRBD2 for D (6 bases). The CDR3 has 12 residues. Per the germline V gene, CDR1 is SGDLS and CDR2 is YYNGEE. DNA of the CDR3: TGTGCCAGCAGCTGGCGGGGAGATGAGCGGTTCTTC. As protein: CASSWRGDERFF.

This clonotype was found a few times. This chain joins TRBV7-8 and TRBJ2-5; weak D call: TRBD2 (5 bases). This CDR3 has 14 residues. The germline V gene encodes CDR1 SGHVS and CDR2 FQNEAQ. V was shortened by 1 base and J by 3 bases, with 9 bases between the two germline ends. The chain's CDR3 is CASSLGTLKETQYF. The CDR3 nucleotides read TGTGCCAGCAGCTTAGGGACTTTAAAAGAGACCCAGTACTTC.

The J gene is TRBJ1-4, the V gene TRBV27; 9 bases line up with TRBD1. The J segment lost 7 bases and the V segment lost 3 bases, leaving 6 bases of the junction unmatched. The CDR3 extends over 15 amino acids. CDR1 and CDR2 (germline): MNHEY, SMNVEV (reference sequence). CDR3 sequence reads: CASSFGQGFGEKLFF. As DNA, the CDR3 is TGTGCCAGCAGTTTCGGACAGGGGTTTGGTGAAAAACTGTTTTTT.

This chain connects TRBV2 to TRBJ2-7; D is ambiguous. The CDR3 length is 13 residues. V lost 1 base and J 10 bases, leaving 14 bases between the germline ends. Germline V gene sequence: CDR1 SNHLY, CDR2 FYNNEI. For the CDR3, the DNA is TGTGCCAGCAGTGAAGGGGTCCCTCCCGCCCAGTACTTC. Its protein product is CASSEGVPPAQYF.

In its sample, this clonotype was seen a few times. This CDR3 reads CASSSRTGGAADTQYF. The CDR3 bases are TGTGCCAGCAGTTCGCGGACAGGGGGCGCCGCAGATACGCAGTATTTT. The chain is built from TRBV12-3 or TRBV12-4 and TRBJ2-3, with TRBD1 matching over 11 bases. Trimming cost V 4 bases and J 4 bases; bases outside gene matches: 7. The CDR3 is made up of 16 amino acids.

This clonotype came up a few times. The CDR3 DNA sequence: TGTGCCACCAGCAGAGACCCCGGGGGCGGATCACCCCTCCACTTT. It is translated as CATSRDPGGGSPLHF. The chain is built from TRBV15 and TRBJ1-6; TRBD1 might be the D (6 bases). CDR3 length equals 15 residues. Germline CDR1 is LNHNV and CDR2 is YYDKDF (reference sequence). Trimming took 0 bases from V and 10 from J, leaving 13 bases between them.

This chain connects TRBV9 to TRBJ2-1; 8 bases fit TRBD2. This CDR3 has 13 amino acids. Trimming took 3 bases from V and 8 from J; bases not matched to a gene: 4. Germline-derived CDR1 and CDR2 are SGDLS and YYNGEE. CDR3 residues: CASSEAGRDEQFF. The CDR3, as DNA: TGTGCCAGCAGCGAGGCCGGGAGGGATGAGCAGTTCTTC.

V gene TRBV5-6 combines with J gene TRBJ2-7, with D perhaps assigned TRBD1 or TRBD2 (5 bases each). Germline V gene sequence: CDR1 SGHDT, CDR2 YYEEEE. V was shortened by 0 bases and J by 7 bases, with 14 bases between the two germline ends. The CDR3 consists of 14 residues. This CDR3 reads CASSLERGVGEQYF. In DNA form, the CDR3 reads TGTGCCAGCAGCTTGGAAAGGGGAGTGGGGGAGCAGTACTTC. Variable domain in full (rest from reference TRBV5-6 and TRBJ2-7): DAGVTQSPTHLIKTRGQQVTLRCSPKSGHDTVSWYQQALGQGPQFIFQYYEEEERQRGNFPDRFSGHQFPNYSSELNVNALLLGDSALYLCASSLERGVGEQYFGPGTRLTVT.

The gene calls are TRBV15 and TRBJ1-5; 11 positions agree with TRBD1. V lost 4 bases and J lost 5; bases outside the gene matches: 7. This CDR3 has 16 residues. Germline values: CDR1 LNHNV, CDR2 YYDKDF (reference sequence). For the CDR3, the DNA is TGTGCCACCAGCATACAGGACAGGGGGCTTCATCAGCCCCAGCATTTT. This gives the protein CATSIQDRGLHQPQHF.

This clonotype was picked up one time. J is TRBJ1-4 and V is TRBV5-1; a possible D gene is TRBD1 (5 bases). Per germline, CDR1 SGHRS and CDR2 YFSETQ. The V and J ends lost 3 bases and 3 bases respectively, with 12 bases between them. The CDR3 spans 15 residues. The CDR3 loop is CASSYGTLANEKLFF. In DNA form, the CDR3 reads TGCGCCAGCAGCTATGGGACGTTGGCTAATGAAAAACTGTTTTTT.

The V gene is TRBV12-3 or TRBV12-4, the J gene TRBJ2-3; 8 bases are a match to TRBD2. The CDR3 covers 15 residues. V dropped 7 bases and J dropped 5; count of bases not matched to a gene: 11. DNA of the CDR3: TGTGCCAGCACTCCCCCCGGGACTAGGAGAGATACGCAGTATTTT. Translating gives CASTPPGTRRDTQYF.